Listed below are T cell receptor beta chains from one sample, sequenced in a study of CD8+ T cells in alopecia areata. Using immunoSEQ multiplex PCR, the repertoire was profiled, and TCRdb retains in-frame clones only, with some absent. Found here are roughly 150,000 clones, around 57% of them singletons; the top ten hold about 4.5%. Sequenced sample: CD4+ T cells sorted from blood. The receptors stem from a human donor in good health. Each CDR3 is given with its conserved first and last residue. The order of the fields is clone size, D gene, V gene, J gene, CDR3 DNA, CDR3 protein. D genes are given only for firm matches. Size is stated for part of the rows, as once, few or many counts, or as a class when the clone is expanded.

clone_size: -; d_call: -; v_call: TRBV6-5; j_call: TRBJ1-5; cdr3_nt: TGTGCCAGCAGTTACGCCAGAGGTCAGCCCCAGCATTTT; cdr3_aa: CASSYARGQPQHF
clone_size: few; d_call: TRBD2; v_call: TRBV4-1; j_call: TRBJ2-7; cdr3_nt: TGCGCCAGCAGCCAAGAGGCTAGCGGGAGGGCCGGCCGCTACGAGCAGTACTTC; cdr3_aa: CASSQEASGRAGRYEQYF
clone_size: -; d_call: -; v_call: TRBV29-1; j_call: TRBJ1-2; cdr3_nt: TGCAGCGTTGCGGGGATAGAGCGGGCTGGCTACACCTTC; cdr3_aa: CSVAGIERAGYTF
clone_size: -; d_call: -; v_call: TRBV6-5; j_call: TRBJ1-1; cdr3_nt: TGTGCCAGCAGTTATTCCCACAAATTCAACACTGAAGCTTTCTTT; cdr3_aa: CASSYSHKFNTEAFF
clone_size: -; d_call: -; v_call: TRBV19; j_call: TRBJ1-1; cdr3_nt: TGTGCCAGTAGGGGCTATAACGGGAACACTGAAGCTTTCTTT; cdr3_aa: CASRGYNGNTEAFF
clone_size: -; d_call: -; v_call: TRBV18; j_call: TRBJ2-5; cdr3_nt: TGTGCCAGCTCCCTCCAAGGTCAAGAGACCCAGTACTTC; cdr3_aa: CASSLQGQETQYF
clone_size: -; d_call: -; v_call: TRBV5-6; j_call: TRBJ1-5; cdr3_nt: TGTGCCAGCAGCCAGACCCGACGTGGGAGCAATCAGCCCCAGCATTTT; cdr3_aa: CASSQTRRGSNQPQHF
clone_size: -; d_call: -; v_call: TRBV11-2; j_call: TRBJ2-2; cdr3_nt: TGTGCCAGCAGCTTAGTGATGGCCACCGGGGAGCTGTTTTTT; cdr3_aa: CASSLVMATGELFF
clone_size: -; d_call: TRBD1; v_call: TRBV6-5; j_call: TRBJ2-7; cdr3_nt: TGTGCCAGCAGTTCCCGACAGGGGGGTTACGAGCAGTACTTC; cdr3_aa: CASSSRQGGYEQYF
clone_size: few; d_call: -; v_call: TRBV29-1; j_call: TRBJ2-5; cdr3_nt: TGCAGCGTTGAATCAGTGACCCAGTACTTC; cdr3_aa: CSVESVTQYF
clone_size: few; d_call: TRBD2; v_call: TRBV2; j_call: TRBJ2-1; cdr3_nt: TGTGCCAGCGAACGAACCGGGACTAGCGCTATCGATGAGCAGTTCTTC; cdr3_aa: CASERTGTSAIDEQFF
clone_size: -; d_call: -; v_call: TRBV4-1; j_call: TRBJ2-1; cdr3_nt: TGCGCCAGCAGCCAAGACGGGAGCTCCTACAATGAGCAGTTCTTC; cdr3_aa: CASSQDGSSYNEQFF
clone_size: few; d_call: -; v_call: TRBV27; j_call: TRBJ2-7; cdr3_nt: TGTGCCAGCAGTGCCCGACAGGCGGGCGAGCAGTACTTC; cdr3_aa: CASSARQAGEQYF
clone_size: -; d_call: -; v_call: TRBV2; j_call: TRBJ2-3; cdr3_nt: TGTGCCAGCAGTGAACCTAACAGTTGGCGGGACGCAACACAAGATACGCAGTATTTT; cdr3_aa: CASSEPNSWRDATQDTQYF
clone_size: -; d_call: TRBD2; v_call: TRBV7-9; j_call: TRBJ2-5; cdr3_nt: TGTGCCAGCAGCTACGGGACTAGCGGAAAAGAGACCCAGTACTTC; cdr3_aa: CASSYGTSGKETQYF
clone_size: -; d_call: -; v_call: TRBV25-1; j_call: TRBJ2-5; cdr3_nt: TGTGCCAGCAGTGACTTGGGTGAGGAGACCCAGTACTTC; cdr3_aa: CASSDLGEETQYF
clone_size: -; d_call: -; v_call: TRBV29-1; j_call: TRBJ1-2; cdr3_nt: TGCAGCGTTGCTGGTAACCGCTATGGCTACACCTTC; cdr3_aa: CSVAGNRYGYTF
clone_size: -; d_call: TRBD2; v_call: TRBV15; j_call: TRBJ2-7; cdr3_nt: TGTGCCACCAGGCTCGCTAGCGGCCAGGCCTACGAGCAGTACTTC; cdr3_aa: CATRLASGQAYEQYF
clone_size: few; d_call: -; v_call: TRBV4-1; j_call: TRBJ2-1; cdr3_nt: TGCGCCAGCAGCCTGTGGGAAGGAATTTACAATGAGCAGTTCTTC; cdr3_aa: CASSLWEGIYNEQFF
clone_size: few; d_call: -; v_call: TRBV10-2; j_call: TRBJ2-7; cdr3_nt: TGCGCCAGCAGTGTCGGGAGTGGGTACGAGCAGTACTTC; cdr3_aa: CASSVGSGYEQYF
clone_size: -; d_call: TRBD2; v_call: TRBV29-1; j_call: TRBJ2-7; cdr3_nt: TGCAGCGTTGAGGCATGGATTGGCGGGAGGTCCTACGAGCAGTACTTC; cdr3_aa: CSVEAWIGGRSYEQYF
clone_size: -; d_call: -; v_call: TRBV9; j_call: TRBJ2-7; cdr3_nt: TGTGCCAGCAGCGGCTCCTACGAGCAGTACTTC; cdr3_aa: CASSGSYEQYF
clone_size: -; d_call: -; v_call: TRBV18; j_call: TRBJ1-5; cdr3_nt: TGTGCCAGCTCACCGCCGGGCCAGCCCCAGCATTTT; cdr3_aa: CASSPPGQPQHF
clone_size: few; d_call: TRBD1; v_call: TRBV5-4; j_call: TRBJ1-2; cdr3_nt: TGTGCCAGCAGCATGGACAGGGGGCAAAGAGGCTACACCTTC; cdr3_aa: CASSMDRGQRGYTF
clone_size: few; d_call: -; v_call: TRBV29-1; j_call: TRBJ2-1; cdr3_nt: TGCAGCGTCGTTATGGGTGGTCAGGGAAATGAGCAGTTCTTC; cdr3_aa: CSVVMGGQGNEQFF
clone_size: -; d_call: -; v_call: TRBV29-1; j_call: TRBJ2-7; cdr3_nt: TGCAGCGTGGGACGGAGCTCCTACGAGCAGTACTTC; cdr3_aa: CSVGRSSYEQYF
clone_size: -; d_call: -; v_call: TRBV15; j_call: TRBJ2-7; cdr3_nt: TGTGCCACCAGCAGAGTCGGGGGCCTCGGAGGCGAGCAGTACTTC; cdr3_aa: CATSRVGGLGGEQYF
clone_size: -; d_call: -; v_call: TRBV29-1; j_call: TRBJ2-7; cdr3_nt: TGCAGCGTGGTCCAGGCGGCATACGAGCAGTACTTC; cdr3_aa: CSVVQAAYEQYF
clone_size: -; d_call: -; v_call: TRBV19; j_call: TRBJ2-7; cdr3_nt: TGTGCCAGTACCAGCACGTCGTCCGGGGGCGAGCAGTACTTC; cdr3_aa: CASTSTSSGGEQYF